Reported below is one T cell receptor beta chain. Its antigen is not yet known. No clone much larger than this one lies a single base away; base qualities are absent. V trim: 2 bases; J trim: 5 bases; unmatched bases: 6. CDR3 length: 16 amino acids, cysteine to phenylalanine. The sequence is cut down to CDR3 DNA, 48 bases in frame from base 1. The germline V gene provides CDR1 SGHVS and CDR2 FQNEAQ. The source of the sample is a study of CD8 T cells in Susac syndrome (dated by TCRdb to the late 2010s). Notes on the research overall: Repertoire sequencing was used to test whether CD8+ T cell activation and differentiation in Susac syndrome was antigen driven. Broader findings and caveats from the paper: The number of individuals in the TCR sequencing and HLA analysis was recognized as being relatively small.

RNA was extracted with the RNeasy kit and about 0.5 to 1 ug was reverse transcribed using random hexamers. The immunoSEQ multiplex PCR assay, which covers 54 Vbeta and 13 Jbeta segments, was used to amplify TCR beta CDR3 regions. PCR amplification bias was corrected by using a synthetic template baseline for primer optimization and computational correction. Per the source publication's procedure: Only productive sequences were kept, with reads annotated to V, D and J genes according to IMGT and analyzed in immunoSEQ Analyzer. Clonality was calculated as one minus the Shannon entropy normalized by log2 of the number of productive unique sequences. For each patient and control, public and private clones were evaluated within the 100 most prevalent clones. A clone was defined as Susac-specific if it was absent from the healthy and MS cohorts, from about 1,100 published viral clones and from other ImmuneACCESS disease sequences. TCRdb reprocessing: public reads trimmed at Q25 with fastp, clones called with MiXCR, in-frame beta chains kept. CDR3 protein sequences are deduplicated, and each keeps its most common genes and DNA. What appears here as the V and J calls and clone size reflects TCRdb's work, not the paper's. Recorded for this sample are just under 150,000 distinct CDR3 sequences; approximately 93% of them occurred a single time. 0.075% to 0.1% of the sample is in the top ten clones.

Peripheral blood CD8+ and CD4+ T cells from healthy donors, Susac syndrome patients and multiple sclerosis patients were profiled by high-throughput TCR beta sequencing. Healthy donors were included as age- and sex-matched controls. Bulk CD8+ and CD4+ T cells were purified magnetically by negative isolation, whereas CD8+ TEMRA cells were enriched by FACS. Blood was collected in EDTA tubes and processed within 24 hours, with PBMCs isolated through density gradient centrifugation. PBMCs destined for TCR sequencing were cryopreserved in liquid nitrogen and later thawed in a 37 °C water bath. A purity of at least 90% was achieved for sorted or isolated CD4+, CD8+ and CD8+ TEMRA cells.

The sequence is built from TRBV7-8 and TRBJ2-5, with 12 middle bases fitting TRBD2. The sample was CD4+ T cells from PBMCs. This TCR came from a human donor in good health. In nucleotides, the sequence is TGTGCCAGCAGCTTATTCCTAGCGGGGGGGGGTGAGACCCAGTACTTC. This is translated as CASSLFLAGGGETQYF.